Following are 9 T cell receptor beta chains from one sample sequenced in a study of vaccination and CD4 T cells after COVID-19. Treatment described: approximately 11-day PBMC culture with coronavirus spike peptide pools or control peptides (ViraFEST assay). Sequence data for DNA of cultured CD4+ T cells were generated by the Oncomine TCR Beta short-read assay. TCRdb used MiXCR to reprocess the PCR reads, holding one entry per CDR3 protein. The data show around 7,200 distinct CDR3 sequences, with over 55% seen just once and 34% held by the top ten. These TCRs' antigens remain unknown. Sequenced sample: CD4+ T cells from blood, cultured in vitro. The receptor set was obtained from a human donor who had recovered from COVID-19.

V usage is TRBV19 and J usage is TRBJ2-2, with 10 bases matching TRBD1. This CDR3 region has 17 residues. Losses at the gene ends were 6 bases for V and 3 bases for J; bases not matched to a gene: 10. Germline V gene sequence: CDR1 LNHDA, CDR2 SQIVND (reference sequence). The CDR3 nucleotides read TGTGCCAGTAGCCGCCGGACAGGGGGGCTGGACACCGGGGAGCTGTTTTTT. Its translation: CASSRRTGGLDTGELFF.

The chain has TRBV6-5 and TRBJ1-1, with a possible D match to TRBD1 (5 bases). This CDR3 has 14 amino acids. V gave up 4 bases and J gave up 5 bases, with 14 bases separating them. Germline CDR1 MNHEY, CDR2 SVGAGI. In DNA form, the CDR3 reads TGTGCCAGCAGTTCCCCAGGGCTGGGGACTGAAGCTTTCTTT. Amino acid sequence: CASSSPGLGTEAFF.

The chain combines TRBV20-1 with TRBJ2-3; tentative D call: TRBD2 (6 bases). V was pared by 3 bases and J by 6 bases, with 13 bases between. This CDR3 is built from 13 residues. Germline V gene sequence: CDR1 DFQATT, CDR2 SNEGSKA (reference sequence). The CDR3 nucleotides read TGCAGTGCTAGCCGGGGAGGACCGGATACGCAGTATTTT. Translated: CSASRGGPDTQYF.

This clonotype has just a few counts. The V gene is TRBV20-1, the J gene TRBJ2-1; D not certain. Deletions cut 0 bases from V and 8 bases from J, with 17 bases between. Per germline, CDR1 DFQATT and CDR2 SNEGSKA (reference sequence). This CDR3 comprises 15 residues. CDR3 loop: CSARDPAYEADEQFF. CDR3 in DNA: TGCAGTGCTAGAGATCCGGCGTATGAGGCGGATGAGCAGTTCTTC.

This clonotype was found a few times. The chain employs TRBV19 and TRBJ2-4, with D uncertain. The CDR3 length is 15 residues. CDR1 is LNHDA, CDR2 SQIVND, per germline (reference sequence). V was cut by 4 bases and J by 7 bases, with 17 bases left in between. The DNA of the CDR3 is TGTGCCAGTAGTAAAGGCGGCCCAATGGGGAACATTCAGTACTTC. Translation gives CASSKGGPMGNIQYF.

The rearrangement joins TRBV19 to TRBJ1-2; D remains ambiguous. V lost 3 bases to trimming and J lost 2 bases, with 4 bases between them. CDR1 is LNHDA and CDR2 is SQIVND in the germline V gene (reference sequence). This CDR3 has 12 amino acids. CDR3 loop: CASSMANYGYTF. DNA for the CDR3: TGTGCCAGTAGTATGGCAAACTATGGCTACACCTTC.

This chain connects TRBV6-1 to TRBJ1-1; D is unresolved. The length of the CDR3 is 16 residues. From germline, CDR1 is MNHNS and CDR2 SASEGT. Trimming stripped 1 base from V and 5 bases from J, with 17 bases between. The CDR3 DNA reads TGTGCCAGCAGTGAAGTGTCCTCGGGATTGGGGACTGAAGCTTTCTTT. It specifies CASSEVSSGLGTEAFF.

The chain employs TRBV10-3 and TRBJ2-5, with TRBD2 identical over 8 bases. The CDR3 totals 15 residues. The germline V gene encodes CDR1 ENHRY and CDR2 SYGVKD. Germline trimming cut 10 bases from V and 2 bases from J; bases unmatched to any gene: 12. The CDR3, as DNA: TGTGCCACAGGCGCACAACCGGGGGGGCAAGAGACCCAGTACTTC. Translating gives CATGAQPGGQETQYF.

This chain uses TRBV5-1 with TRBJ2-3; tentatively, D is TRBD2 (5 bases). CDR1 SGHRS and CDR2 YFSETQ come from the germline V gene. Deletions cut 0 bases from V and 0 bases from J, with 5 bases between. The CDR3 sequence is 14 residues long. CDR3 region: CASSLGTSTDTQYF. The CDR3 DNA is TGCGCCAGCAGCTTGGGGACTAGCACAGATACGCAGTATTTT.